Below, 30 T cell receptor beta chains from the same sample are listed, as sequenced in a study of long-term antiretroviral therapy in people with HIV. Researchers report immunoSEQ v3.0 was run at survey level. Method: immunoSEQ multiplex PCR; TCRdb's copy keeps in-frame clones and lacks some. There are roughly 38,000 clones in the sample; less than 85% occur only once, and roughly 5.2% lies in the top ten. Sequencing used unsorted PBMCs, obtained 3.4 years after starting antiretroviral therapy. Receptor source: a young man with HIV.

The chain has TRBV18 and TRBJ2-7, with D unclear. The V gene's germline CDR1 is KGHSH and CDR2 LQKENI. V gave up 2 bases and J gave up 7 bases, with 6 bases separating them. CDR3 length: 11 amino acids. CDR3: CASSPDTEQYF. CDR3 bases: TGTGCCAGCTCACCAGACACTGAGCAGTACTTC.

CDR3 residues: CSASASRSSYEQYF. For the CDR3, the DNA is TGCAGCGCCTCGGCCTCCAGGAGCTCCTACGAGCAGTACTTC. The chain links TRBV29-1 to TRBJ2-7; D not resolved. The CDR3 runs to 14 residues. Trimming cost V 7 bases and J 0 bases, with 16 bases left between them. The germline CDR1 and CDR2 sequences are SQVTM and ANQGSEA.

This clone appeared a single time. V is TRBV5-1 and J is TRBJ2-3; D may be TRBD1 or TRBD2 (6 bases each). Germline V lookup: CDR1 SGHRS, CDR2 YFSETQ. Trimming removed 0 bases at V and 0 bases at J, with 14 bases between. This CDR3 comprises 17 residues. CDR3 sequence (DNA): TGCGCCAGCAGCTTGGCCGCAGGGGCGGGAAGCACAGATACGCAGTATTTT. It is translated as CASSLAAGAGSTDTQYF.

The chain combines TRBV7-8 with TRBJ2-7; a possible D gene is TRBD1 (6 bases). Germline CDR1 reads SGHVS; CDR2 reads FQNEAQ. CDR3 size: 14 residues. Trimming cost V 6 bases and J 4 bases, with 16 bases left between them. The CDR3 loop is CASSPQGGRYEQYF. The CDR3 DNA is TGTGCCAGCAGTCCTCAAGGGGGTCGATACGAGCAGTACTTC.

Only one count was recorded for this clone. J is TRBJ1-2 and V is TRBV28, with TRBD1 identical over 9 bases. CDR3 length equals 12 residues. Germline CDR1 reads MDHEN; CDR2 reads SYDVKM. The J segment lost 12 bases and the V segment lost 7 bases, leaving 9 bases of the junction unmatched. This CDR3 reads CASISRTGVNTF. The CDR3 bases are TGTGCCAGCATCTCGCGGACAGGGGTGAACACCTTC.

The chain employs TRBV6-5 and TRBJ2-3; TRBD2 agrees at 7 bases. The length of the CDR3 is 15 residues. V was pared by 0 bases and J by 4 bases, with 4 bases of the junction left unmatched. CDR1 MNHEY and CDR2 SVGAGI come from the germline V gene. CDR3 nucleotides: TGTGCCAGCAGTTACTCGGCGGGAGCGGCAGATACGCAGTATTTT. This translates into CASSYSAGAADTQYF.

This chain links TRBV19 with TRBJ2-7; D gene unclear. Trimming took 4 bases from V and 1 from J, leaving 17 bases between them. The germline V gene has CDR1 LNHDA and CDR2 SQIVND (reference sequence). This CDR3 spans 16 amino acids. The CDR3 sequence: CASSTPGPSCSYEQYF. The CDR3 DNA follows: TGTGCCAGTAGTACCCCCGGGCCCTCCTGTTCCTACGAGCAGTACTTC.

Points on this clone: This sample includes further DNA sequences coding for the same CDR3. This chain links TRBV19 with TRBJ1-1; D remains unclear. Germline V gives CDR1 LNHDA, CDR2 SQIVND (reference sequence). This CDR3 contains 14 residues. Trimming cost V 2 bases and J 0 bases, with 7 bases left between them. The CDR3 protein is CASSIRRMNTEAFF. Here the CDR3 DNA reads TGTGCCAGTAGTATACGTCGAATGAACACTGAAGCTTTCTTT.

The chain combines TRBV28 with TRBJ2-3; no definite D call. Trimming removed 2 bases at V and 2 bases at J, with 8 bases between. Per the germline V gene, CDR1 is MDHEN and CDR2 is SYDVKM. CDR3 length: 14 residues. In DNA form, the CDR3 reads TGTGCCAGCAGTTTAGAAGGACCCACAGATACGCAGTATTTT. Translated, it gives CASSLEGPTDTQYF.

The genes are TRBV9 and TRBJ2-7; 7 bases are shared with TRBD1. V shed 3 bases and J 4 bases; nucleotides not matched to a gene: 10. There are 15 residues in the CDR3. The germline V gene has CDR1 SGDLS and CDR2 YYNGEE. The CDR3 DNA reads TGTGCCAGCAGCGCAGGGGGTAGCGTCACATACGAGCAGTACTTC. Amino acids: CASSAGGSVTYEQYF.

The V and J genes are TRBV6-1 and TRBJ2-7; D not resolved. CDR3 length: 15 residues. Germline V gene sequence: CDR1 MNHNS, CDR2 SASEGT. The germline V and J ends were trimmed by 5 bases and 3 bases, with 17 bases remaining between them. CDR3 sequence (DNA): TGTGCCAGCAGTATGGAATCAGGAGCGCGCTACGAGCAGTACTTC. Protein sequence: CASSMESGARYEQYF.

This clone was found a few times. In DNA form, the CDR3 reads TGTGCCAGCAGCGTAGAAGGGAGGCCCCTCAATGAGCAGTTCTTC. Translated: CASSVEGRPLNEQFF. The chain carries TRBV9 and TRBJ2-1, with D maybe TRBD2 (6 bases). V dropped 0 bases and J dropped 6 bases, with 13 bases sitting between them. This CDR3 has 15 residues. CDR1 and CDR2 (germline): SGDLS, YYNGEE. The full variable domain, with the rest looked up from reference TRBV9 and TRBJ2-1, is DSGVTQTPKHLITATGQRVTLRCSPRSGDLSVYWYQQSLDQGLQFLIQYYNGEERAKGNILERFSAQQFPDLHSELNLSSLELGDSALYFCASSVEGRPLNEQFFGPGTRLTVL.

The chain couples TRBV4-3 to TRBJ2-7; perhaps TRBD2 as D (6 bases). Per germline, CDR1 LGHNA and CDR2 YSLEER. This CDR3 region has 17 residues. V was pared by 5 bases and J by 3 bases, with 23 bases between. CDR3 sequence (DNA): TGCGCCAGCAGCAGGGATTCGGGGGTTTATGTATACTACGAGCAGTACTTC. As protein: CASSRDSGVYVYYEQYF.

The gene calls are TRBV5-6 and TRBJ2-5; 8 nucleotides agree with TRBD2. The CDR3 has 16 amino acids. With V trimmed by 6 bases and J by 1 base, 11 bases remained unmatched. Per the germline V gene, CDR1 is SGHDT and CDR2 is YYEEEE. The CDR3 loop reads CASIPRGGATQETQYF. CDR3 bases: TGTGCCAGCATCCCCCGGGGGGGCGCGACCCAAGAGACCCAGTACTTC. The entire variable domain, with the rest obtained from reference TRBV5-6 and TRBJ2-5, is as follows: DAGVTQSPTHLIKTRGQQVTLRCSPKSGHDTVSWYQQALGQGPQFIFQYYEEEERQRGNFPDRFSGHQFPNYSSELNVNALLLGDSALYLCASIPRGGATQETQYFGPGTRLLVL.

The rearrangement joins TRBV25-1 to TRBJ2-5; 9 positions match TRBD1. Unmatched junction bases numbered 12, after V lost 8 bases and J lost 2 bases. Germline CDR1 is MGHDK and CDR2 is SYGVNS. This CDR3 is 16 amino acids long. The chain's CDR3 is CASSRAQGQGQETQYF. DNA for the CDR3: TGTGCCAGCTCCCGAGCCCAAGGACAGGGGCAAGAGACCCAGTACTTC.

This rearrangement joins TRBV4-3 to TRBJ2-7; tentatively, D is TRBD2 (6 bases). Germline CDR1 is LGHNA and CDR2 is YSLEER. Trimming shortened V by 0 bases and J by 2 bases, and 11 bases separated the two germline ends. The CDR3 consists of 15 residues. The CDR3 DNA reads as TGCGCCAGCAGCCAAGATCATGGCGGGGCCTACGAGCAGTACTTC. Encoded protein: CASSQDHGGAYEQYF.

This sequence joins TRBV29-1 and TRBJ1-1; D is perhaps TRBD1 (6 bases). The germline V and J ends were trimmed by 7 bases and 0 bases, with 15 bases remaining between them. This CDR3 comprises 14 residues. Germline-derived CDR1 and CDR2 are SQVTM and ANQGSEA. The CDR3 spells CSALTTGMNTEAFF. For the CDR3, the DNA is TGCAGCGCCCTTACGACAGGAATGAACACTGAAGCTTTCTTT.

The V call is TRBV29-1, the J call TRBJ2-5, with D perhaps TRBD1 (6 bases). Deletions cut 3 bases from V and 2 bases from J, with 13 bases between. CDR1 and CDR2 from the germline V gene are SQVTM and ANQGSEA. CDR3 size: 14 residues. This chain's CDR3 is CSVDVGALQETQYF. Written as DNA, the CDR3 is TGCAGCGTTGATGTGGGGGCCCTACAAGAGACCCAGTACTTC.

This clone has more than one count but fewer than ten. CDR3 sequence reads: CASSLTGDEQYF. The CDR3 DNA sequence: TGCGCCAGCAGTCTTACAGGGGACGAGCAGTACTTC. The genes are TRBV23-1 and TRBJ2-7; 7 bases line up with TRBD1. TRBV23-1 is an ORF, and what it does is uncertain. This CDR3 spans 12 amino acids. V was clipped by 4 bases and J by 5 bases; unmatched bases: 2.

The chain has TRBV18 and TRBJ2-5; either TRBD1 or TRBD2 may fit D (5 bases each). V lost 3 bases and J lost 2, with 10 bases in between. Germline V gene data show CDR1 as KGHSH and CDR2 as LQKENI. The CDR3 has 14 amino acids. The CDR3 sequence: CASSPGVGQETQYF. The CDR3 coding sequence is TGTGCCAGCTCACCGGGGGTTGGACAAGAGACCCAGTACTTC.

The count of this clone is one. The rearrangement joins TRBV5-1 to TRBJ1-4; possible D gene TRBD1, 5 bases. The CDR3 runs to 15 residues. Germline assignment: CDR1 SGHRS and CDR2 YFSETQ. Deletions cut 4 bases from V and 3 bases from J, with 13 bases between. CDR3 sequence reads: CASSTPGTANEKLFF. The CDR3 coding sequence is TGCGCCAGCAGCACCCCGGGGACGGCTAATGAAAAACTGTTTTTT.

This clone was recorded only once. The chain links TRBV27 to TRBJ2-2, with TRBD1 matching 8 bases. The CDR3 is made up of 16 amino acids. Trimming at V came to 7 bases and at J to 4 bases, leaving 11 bases not matched to a gene. Looked up from germline, CDR1 is MNHEY and CDR2 is SMNVEV (reference sequence). The CDR3 reads CASTQLTGVGTGELFF. DNA of the CDR3: TGTGCCAGCACCCAATTGACAGGGGTCGGCACCGGGGAGCTGTTTTTT.

The sample holds one count of this clone. The J gene is TRBJ2-7, the V gene TRBV18; 9 positions agree with TRBD1. The germline V gene has CDR1 KGHSH and CDR2 LQKENI. The trim removed 4 bases at V and 6 bases at J, leaving 10 bases unmatched. This CDR3 has 15 residues. Written as DNA, the CDR3 is TGTGCCAGCTCACAACTACAGGGGGCGAGAGGCGAGCAGTACTTC. Residues: CASSQLQGARGEQYF.

The J gene is TRBJ2-1, the V gene TRBV18, with D perhaps assigned TRBD1 or TRBD2 (5 bases each). In germline, CDR1 is KGHSH, CDR2 LQKENI. This CDR3 spans 14 amino acids. Trimming left V 5 bases short and J 5 bases short, with 13 bases between. The CDR3 region is CASSRSGPNNEQFF. In DNA form, the CDR3 reads TGTGCCAGCTCAAGATCGGGACCGAACAATGAGCAGTTCTTC.

The chain combines TRBV6-5 with TRBJ1-1; 8 positions agree with TRBD1. Germline V lookup: CDR1 MNHEY, CDR2 SVGAGI. This CDR3 has 15 amino acids. V lost 2 bases to trimming and J lost 0 bases; unmatched junction nucleotides: 2. In DNA, the CDR3 is TGTGCCAGCAGTTACGGGGACAGGTTGAACACTGAAGCTTTCTTT. Protein product: CASSYGDRLNTEAFF.

The chain couples TRBV6-6 to TRBJ1-1, with D perhaps matching TRBD1 (6 bases). Germline lookup yields CDR1 MNHNY and CDR2 SVGAGI (reference sequence). V lost 7 bases, J lost 6 bases, and 18 bases lay in between. The CDR3 is 14 amino acids. As DNA, the CDR3 is TGTGCCAGCACCTTTCCGGGACAAGTGGCTGAAGCTTTCTTT. As protein: CASTFPGQVAEAFF.

This clone was recorded a few times. The chain employs TRBV19 and TRBJ1-1; D is unclear. CDR1 and CDR2 (germline): LNHDA, SQIVND (reference sequence). Between the trimmed V and J ends, which lost 3 bases and 8 bases, there was a span of 19 bases. This CDR3 comprises 15 residues. This chain's CDR3 is CASSIGLTADEEAFF. DNA of the CDR3: TGTGCCAGTAGTATTGGACTAACAGCGGATGAGGAAGCTTTCTTT.

V is TRBV18 and J is TRBJ1-1; TRBD1 is a possible D gene (5 bases). Trimming cost V 7 bases and J 4 bases, with 19 bases left between them. Germline V gives CDR1 KGHSH, CDR2 LQKENI. The CDR3 spans 15 residues. DNA of the CDR3: TGTGCCAGCTTCCCCGGCGTAAGGGGTCCCACTGAAGCTTTCTTT. Protein product: CASFPGVRGPTEAFF.

V is TRBV5-1 and J is TRBJ2-1, with 8 nucleotides matching TRBD2. J lost 3 bases, V lost 0 bases, and 8 bases had no gene match. There are 17 residues in the CDR3. From germline, CDR1 is SGHRS and CDR2 YFSETQ. The CDR3 coding sequence is TGCGCCAGCAGCTTGGAGGCATCGGGAGGGTACTACAATGAGCAGTTCTTC. It encodes CASSLEASGGYYNEQFF.

V is TRBV18 and J is TRBJ2-2, with 11 bases aligning to TRBD1. Germline CDR1 is KGHSH and CDR2 is LQKENI. The CDR3 covers 16 residues. The V segment lost 3 bases and the J segment 5 bases; nucleotides outside the gene matches: 5. Written as DNA, the CDR3 is TGTGCCAGCTCACCGGCGGACAGGGGGCCTACCGGGGAGCTGTTTTTT. It codes for CASSPADRGPTGELFF.